One T cell receptor (beta chain) is described in this entry. Its antigen remains unidentified. Base qualities are missing; no much larger clone stands one base away. To prepare the library, the immunoSEQ multiplex PCR assay was applied. Drawn from immuneACCESS, this table holds only the in-frame rearrangements with V and J called that TCRdb kept. Clones are partly lost; checked studies trace under half to an unresolved V gene and leave the rest unexplained. This sample gives 100,000 to 150,000 clones in total; 85% to 95% of them show up just once. Around 0.52% of the sample lies in the top ten. This specimen belongs to a study of control samples from healthy donors and cancer patients (dated by TCRdb to the early 2020s). Trimming at the junction amounts to 4 bases on V and 1 base on J, and the germline ends lie 7 bases apart. CDR1 and CDR2 are read off the germline V gene as MGHDK and SYGVNS. The cysteine opens and the phenylalanine closes a CDR3 of 13 amino acids. The entry retains the CDR3 DNA only, 39 bases that are in frame from base 1.

The TCR was taken from a man older than 75 with head and neck cancer. The chain is assembled from TRBV25-1 and TRBJ1-1; no D gene call is confident. Sequences were obtained from PBMCs. The CDR3 amino acid sequence is: CASSVERNTEAFF. In nucleotides, the sequence is TGTGCCAGCAGTGTTGAAAGGAACACTGAAGCTTTCTTT.